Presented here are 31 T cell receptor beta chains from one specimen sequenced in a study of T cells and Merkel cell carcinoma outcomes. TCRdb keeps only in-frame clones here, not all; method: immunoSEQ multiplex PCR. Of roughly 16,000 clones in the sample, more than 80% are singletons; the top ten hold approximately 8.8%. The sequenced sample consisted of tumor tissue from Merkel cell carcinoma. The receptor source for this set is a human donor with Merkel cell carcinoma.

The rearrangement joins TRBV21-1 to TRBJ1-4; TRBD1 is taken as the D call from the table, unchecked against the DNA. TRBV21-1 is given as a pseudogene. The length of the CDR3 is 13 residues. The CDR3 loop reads CASRGTPLEKLFF. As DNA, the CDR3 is TGTGCCAGCAGAGGGACACCCCTAGAAAAACTGTTTTTT.

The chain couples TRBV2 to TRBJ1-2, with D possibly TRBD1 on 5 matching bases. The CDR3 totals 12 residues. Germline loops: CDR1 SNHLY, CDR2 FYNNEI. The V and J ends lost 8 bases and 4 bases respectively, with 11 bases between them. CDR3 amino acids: CASVGVGYGYTF. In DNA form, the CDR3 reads TGTGCCAGCGTGGGGGTCGGCTATGGCTACACCTTC.

In DNA form, the CDR3 reads TGTGCCAGCAGCTTGGTCGAGGAGGGGATTCACGAAAAACTGTTTTTT. Translating it yields CASSLVEEGIHEKLFF. This rearrangement joins TRBV5-6 to TRBJ1-4, with D possibly being TRBD1 (5 bases). The germline V and J ends were trimmed by 0 bases and 8 bases, with 17 bases remaining between them. Germline V gene sequence: CDR1 SGHDT, CDR2 YYEEEE. The CDR3 is 16 residues long.

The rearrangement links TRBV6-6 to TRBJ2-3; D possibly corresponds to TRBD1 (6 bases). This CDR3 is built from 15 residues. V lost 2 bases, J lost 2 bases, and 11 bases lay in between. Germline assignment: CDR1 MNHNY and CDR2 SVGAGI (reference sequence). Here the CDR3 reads CASSYQGPNTDTQYF. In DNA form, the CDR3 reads TGTGCCAGCAGTTACCAGGGGCCGAACACAGATACGCAGTATTTT.

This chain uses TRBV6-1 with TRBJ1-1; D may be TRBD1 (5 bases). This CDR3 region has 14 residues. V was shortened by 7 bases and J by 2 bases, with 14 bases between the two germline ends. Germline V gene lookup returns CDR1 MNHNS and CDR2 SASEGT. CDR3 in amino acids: CASIQGRFNTEAFF. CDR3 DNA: TGTGCCAGCATTCAGGGACGGTTCAACACTGAAGCTTTCTTT.

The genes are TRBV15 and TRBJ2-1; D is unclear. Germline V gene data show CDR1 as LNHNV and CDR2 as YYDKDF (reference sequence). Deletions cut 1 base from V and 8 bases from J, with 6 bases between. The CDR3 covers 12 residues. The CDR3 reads CATSRAWDEQFF. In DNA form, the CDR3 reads TGTGCCACCAGCAGAGCATGGGATGAGCAGTTCTTC.

The CDR3 DNA sequence: TGTGCCAGCAGTTTCATAGGGTATGAGCAGTTCTTC. Protein sequence: CASSFIGYEQFF. The chain couples TRBV27 to TRBJ2-1; D remains ambiguous. The CDR3 is 12 amino acids. The germline CDR1 and CDR2 sequences are MNHEY and SMNVEV (reference sequence). V lost 3 bases and J lost 8, with 8 bases in between.

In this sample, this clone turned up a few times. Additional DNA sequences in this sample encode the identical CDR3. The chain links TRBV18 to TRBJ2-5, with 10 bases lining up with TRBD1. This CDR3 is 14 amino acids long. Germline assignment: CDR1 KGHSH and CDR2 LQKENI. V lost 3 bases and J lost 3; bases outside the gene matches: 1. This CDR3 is CASSPGTGEETQYF. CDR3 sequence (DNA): TGTGCCAGCTCACCCGGGACAGGGGAAGAGACCCAGTACTTC.

For the CDR3, the DNA is TGTGCCAGCAGCCTTGGACAGGGGATCTACGAGCAGTACTTC. Translating it yields CASSLGQGIYEQYF. The chain links TRBV28 to TRBJ2-7; 9 bases match TRBD1. Germline V CDR1 and CDR2: MDHEN, SYDVKM. The CDR3 consists of 14 residues. V dropped 6 bases and J dropped 3; count of bases not matched to a gene: 6. The complete variable domain, with remaining parts taken from reference TRBV28 and TRBJ2-7, reads DVKVTQSSRYLVKRTGEKVFLECVQDMDHENMFWYRQDPGLGLRLIYFSYDVKMKEKGDIPEGYSVSREKKERFSLILESASTNQTSMYLCASSLGQGIYEQYFGPGTRLTVT.

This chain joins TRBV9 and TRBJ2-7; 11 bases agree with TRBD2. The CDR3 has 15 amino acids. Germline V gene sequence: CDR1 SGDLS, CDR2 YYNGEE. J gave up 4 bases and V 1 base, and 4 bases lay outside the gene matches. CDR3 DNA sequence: TGTGCCAGCAGCGTATCCACTAGCGGGGGTTACGAGCAGTACTTC. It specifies CASSVSTSGGYEQYF.

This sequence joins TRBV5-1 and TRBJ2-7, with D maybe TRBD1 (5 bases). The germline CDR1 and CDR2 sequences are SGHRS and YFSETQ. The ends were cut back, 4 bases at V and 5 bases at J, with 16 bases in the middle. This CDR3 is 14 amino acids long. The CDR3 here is CASSPSQGSHEQYF. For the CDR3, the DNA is TGCGCCAGCAGCCCCTCCCAGGGATCCCACGAGCAGTACTTC.

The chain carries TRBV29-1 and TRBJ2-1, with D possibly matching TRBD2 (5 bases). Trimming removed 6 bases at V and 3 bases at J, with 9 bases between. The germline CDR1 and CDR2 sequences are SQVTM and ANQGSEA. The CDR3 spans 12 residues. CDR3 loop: CSVTGVYNEQFF. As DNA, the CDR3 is TGCAGCGTCACCGGGGTCTACAATGAGCAGTTCTTC.

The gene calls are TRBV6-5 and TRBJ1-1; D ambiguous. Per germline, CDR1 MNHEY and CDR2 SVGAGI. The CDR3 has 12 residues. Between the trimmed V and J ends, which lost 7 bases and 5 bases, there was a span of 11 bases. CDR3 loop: CASITYGTEAFF. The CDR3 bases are TGTGCCAGCATTACATATGGGACTGAAGCTTTCTTT.

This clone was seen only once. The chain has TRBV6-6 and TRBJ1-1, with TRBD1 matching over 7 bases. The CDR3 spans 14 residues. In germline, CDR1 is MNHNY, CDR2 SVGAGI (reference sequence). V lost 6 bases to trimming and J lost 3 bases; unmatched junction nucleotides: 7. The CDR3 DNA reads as TGTGCCAGCAGACCCTGGGACAGCTACACTGAAGCTTTCTTT. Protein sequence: CASRPWDSYTEAFF.

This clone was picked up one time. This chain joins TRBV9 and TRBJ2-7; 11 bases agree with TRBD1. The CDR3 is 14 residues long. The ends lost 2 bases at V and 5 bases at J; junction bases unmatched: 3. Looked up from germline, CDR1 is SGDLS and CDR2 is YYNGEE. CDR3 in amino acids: CASSVGQGAHEQYF. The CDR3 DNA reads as TGTGCCAGCAGCGTTGGACAGGGGGCCCACGAGCAGTACTTC. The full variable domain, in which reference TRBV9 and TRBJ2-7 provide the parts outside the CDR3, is DSGVTQTPKHLITATGQRVTLRCSPRSGDLSVYWYQQSLDQGLQFLIQYYNGEERAKGNILERFSAQQFPDLHSELNLSSLELGDSALYFCASSVGQGAHEQYFGPGTRLTVT.

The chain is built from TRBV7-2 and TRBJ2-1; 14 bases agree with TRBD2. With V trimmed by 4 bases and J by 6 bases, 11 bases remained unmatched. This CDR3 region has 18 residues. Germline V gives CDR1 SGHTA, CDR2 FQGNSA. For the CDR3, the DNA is TGTGCCAGCAGCTCCCAAGCCCCCGGACTAGCGGGAGGCAATGAGCAGTTCTTC. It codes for CASSSQAPGLAGGNEQFF.

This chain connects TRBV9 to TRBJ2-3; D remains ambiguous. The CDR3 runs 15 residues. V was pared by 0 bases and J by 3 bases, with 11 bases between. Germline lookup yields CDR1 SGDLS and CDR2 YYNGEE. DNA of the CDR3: TGTGCCAGCAGCGTAGGTAGTCTTGGGACAGATACGCAGTATTTT. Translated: CASSVGSLGTDTQYF. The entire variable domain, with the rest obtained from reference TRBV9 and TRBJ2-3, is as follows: DSGVTQTPKHLITATGQRVTLRCSPRSGDLSVYWYQQSLDQGLQFLIQYYNGEERAKGNILERFSAQQFPDLHSELNLSSLELGDSALYFCASSVGSLGTDTQYFGPGTRLTVL.

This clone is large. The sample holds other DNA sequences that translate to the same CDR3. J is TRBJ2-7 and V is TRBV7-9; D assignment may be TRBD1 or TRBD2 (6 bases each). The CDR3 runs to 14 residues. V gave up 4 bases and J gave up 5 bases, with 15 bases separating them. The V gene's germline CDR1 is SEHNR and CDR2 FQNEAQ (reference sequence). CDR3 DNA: TGTGCCAGCAGCTCCGGAGGGGGAATCAACGAGCAGTACTTC. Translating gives CASSSGGGINEQYF.

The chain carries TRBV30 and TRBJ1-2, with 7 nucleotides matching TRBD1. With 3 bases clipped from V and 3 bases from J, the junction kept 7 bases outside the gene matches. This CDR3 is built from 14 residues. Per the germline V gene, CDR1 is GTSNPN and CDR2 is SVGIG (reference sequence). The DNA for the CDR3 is TGTGCCTGGAGAAGACAGGGTGATTACTATGGCTACACCTTC. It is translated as CAWRRQGDYYGYTF.

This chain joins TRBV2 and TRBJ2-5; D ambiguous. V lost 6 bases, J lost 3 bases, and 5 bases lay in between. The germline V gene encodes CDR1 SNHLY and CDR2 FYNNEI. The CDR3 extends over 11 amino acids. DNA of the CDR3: TGTGCCAGCAGCCTGAAAGAGACCCAGTACTTC. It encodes CASSLKETQYF.

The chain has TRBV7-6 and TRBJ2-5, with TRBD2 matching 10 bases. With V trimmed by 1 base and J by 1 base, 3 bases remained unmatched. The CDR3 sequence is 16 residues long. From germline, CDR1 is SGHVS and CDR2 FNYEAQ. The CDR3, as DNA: TGTGCCAGCAGCTTAGTGGCTAGCGGGGGCCAAGAGACCCAGTACTTC. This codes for CASSLVASGGQETQYF.

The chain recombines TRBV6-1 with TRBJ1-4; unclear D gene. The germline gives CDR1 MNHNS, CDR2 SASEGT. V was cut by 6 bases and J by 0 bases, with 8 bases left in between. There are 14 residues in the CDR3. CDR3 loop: CASSSHATNEKLFF. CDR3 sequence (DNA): TGTGCCAGCAGCTCCCATGCAACTAATGAAAAACTGTTTTTT.

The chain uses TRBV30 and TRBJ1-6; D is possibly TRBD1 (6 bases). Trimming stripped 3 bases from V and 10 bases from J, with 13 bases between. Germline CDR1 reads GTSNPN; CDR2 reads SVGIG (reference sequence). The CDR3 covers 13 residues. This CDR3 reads CAWSEGGPSPLHF. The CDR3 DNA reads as TGTGCCTGGAGCGAAGGGGGGCCCTCACCCCTCCACTTT.

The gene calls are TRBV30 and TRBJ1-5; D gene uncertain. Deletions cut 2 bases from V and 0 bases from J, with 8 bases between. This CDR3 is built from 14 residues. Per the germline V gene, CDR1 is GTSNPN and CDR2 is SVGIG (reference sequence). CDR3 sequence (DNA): TGTGCCTGGAGTTCTGGGGATAGCAATCAGCCCCAGCATTTT. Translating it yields CAWSSGDSNQPQHF.

The CDR3 nucleotides read TGCGCCAGCACCGCTAGCGGGAGGGAAGAAGAGACCCAGTACTTC. It codes for CASTASGREEETQYF. This chain connects TRBV5-1 to TRBJ2-5, with 12 bases matching TRBD2. V was clipped by 6 bases and J by 3 bases; unmatched bases: 6. Germline CDR1 is SGHRS and CDR2 is YFSETQ. This CDR3 spans 15 amino acids.

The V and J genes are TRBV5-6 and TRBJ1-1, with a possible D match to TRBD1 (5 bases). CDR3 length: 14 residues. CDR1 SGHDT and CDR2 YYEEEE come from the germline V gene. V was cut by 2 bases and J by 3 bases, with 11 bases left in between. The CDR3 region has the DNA TGTGCCAGCAGCTTAGGGGTTATCTACACTGAAGCTTTCTTT. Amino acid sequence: CASSLGVIYTEAFF. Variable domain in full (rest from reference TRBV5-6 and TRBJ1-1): DAGVTQSPTHLIKTRGQQVTLRCSPKSGHDTVSWYQQALGQGPQFIFQYYEEEERQRGNFPDRFSGHQFPNYSSELNVNALLLGDSALYLCASSLGVIYTEAFFGQGTRLTVV.

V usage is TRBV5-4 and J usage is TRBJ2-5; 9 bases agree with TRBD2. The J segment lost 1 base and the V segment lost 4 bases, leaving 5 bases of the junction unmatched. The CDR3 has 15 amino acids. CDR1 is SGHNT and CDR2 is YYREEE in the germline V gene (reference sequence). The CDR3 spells CASSPGLALQETQYF. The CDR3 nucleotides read TGTGCCAGCAGCCCGGGACTAGCCCTCCAAGAGACCCAGTACTTC. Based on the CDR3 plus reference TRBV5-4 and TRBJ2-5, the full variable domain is ETGVTQSPTHLIKTRGQQVTLRCSSQSGHNTVSWYQQALGQGPQFIFQYYREEENGRGNFPPRFSGLQFPNYSSELNVNALELDDSALYLCASSPGLALQETQYFGPGTRLLVL.

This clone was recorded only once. The CDR3 DNA is TGTGCCAGCAGCTTCCCACAGGGGGCGGCTTCTGGGGCCAACGTCCTGACTTTC. It specifies CASSFPQGAASGANVLTF. The chain is built from TRBV7-6 and TRBJ2-6; 9 bases line up with TRBD1. Germline V gene data show CDR1 as SGHVS and CDR2 as FNYEAQ. This CDR3 is built from 18 residues. V was pared by 3 bases and J by 1 base, with 7 bases of the junction left unmatched.

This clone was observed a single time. CDR3 residues: CASSLPGGRFEQFF. The CDR3 DNA reads as TGTGCCAGCAGCTTACCGGGGGGAAGGTTTGAGCAGTTCTTC. The V call is TRBV7-9, the J call TRBJ2-1, with 7 bases identical to TRBD2. The CDR3 spans 14 residues. Per germline, CDR1 SEHNR and CDR2 FQNEAQ (reference sequence). The ends lost 2 bases at V and 9 bases at J; junction bases unmatched: 7.

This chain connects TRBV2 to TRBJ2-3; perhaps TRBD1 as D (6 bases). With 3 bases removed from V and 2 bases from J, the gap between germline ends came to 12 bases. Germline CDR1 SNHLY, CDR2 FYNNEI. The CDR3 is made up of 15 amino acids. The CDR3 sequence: CASSDAGVNTDTQYF. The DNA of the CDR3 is TGTGCCAGCAGTGACGCAGGGGTCAACACAGATACGCAGTATTTT.

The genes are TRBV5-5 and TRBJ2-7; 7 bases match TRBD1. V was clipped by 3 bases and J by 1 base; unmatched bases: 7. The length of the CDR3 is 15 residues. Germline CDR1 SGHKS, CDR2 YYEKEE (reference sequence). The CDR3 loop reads CASSSTTGYSYEQYF. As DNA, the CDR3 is TGTGCCAGCAGCTCGACGACAGGGTATTCCTACGAGCAGTACTTC.